This T cell receptor beta chain was obtained from a study of cytomegalovirus exposure and HLA in healthy donors. The germline gives CDR1 SGHTA, CDR2 FQGNSA. The CDR3 contains 13 residues. V lost 5 bases, J lost 0 bases, and 5 bases lay in between. This PCR relied on a set of 60 Vbeta primers and 13 Jbeta primers. Method: immunoSEQ multiplex PCR; TCRdb's copy keeps in-frame clones and lacks some. The sample's table shows approximately 100,000 clones. As concerns this clone: The antigen is undetermined.

Study findings and constraints: Sequencing had likely introduced a cluster of highly shared sequence variants as an artifact. DRB1 had the most TCR associations and HLA-C the fewest, a later analysis found, with rates varying by HLA locus. Roughly uniform sequencing depth across donors was assumed, possibly incorrectly.

V and J are TRBV7-2 and TRBJ2-1; D gene ambiguous. Sequencing input: PBMCs. This TCR came from a man aged 45-65 years in good health and CMV-seropositive. CDR3 in amino acids: CASSTSSYNEQFF. Written as DNA, the CDR3 is TGTGCCAGCAGCACAAGCTCCTACAATGAGCAGTTCTTC.